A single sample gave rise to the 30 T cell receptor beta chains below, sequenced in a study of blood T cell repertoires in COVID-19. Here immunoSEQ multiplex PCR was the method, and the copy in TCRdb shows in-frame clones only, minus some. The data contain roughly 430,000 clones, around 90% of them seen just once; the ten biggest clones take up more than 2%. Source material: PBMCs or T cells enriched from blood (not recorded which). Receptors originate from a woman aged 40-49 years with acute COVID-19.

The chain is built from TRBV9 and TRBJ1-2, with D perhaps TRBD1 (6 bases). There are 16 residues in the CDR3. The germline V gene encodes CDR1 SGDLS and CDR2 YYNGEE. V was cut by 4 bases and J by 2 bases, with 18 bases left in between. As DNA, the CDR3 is TGTGCCAGCAGCCCGTCTATGGGGGCAGGGAACTATGGCTACACCTTC. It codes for CASSPSMGAGNYGYTF.

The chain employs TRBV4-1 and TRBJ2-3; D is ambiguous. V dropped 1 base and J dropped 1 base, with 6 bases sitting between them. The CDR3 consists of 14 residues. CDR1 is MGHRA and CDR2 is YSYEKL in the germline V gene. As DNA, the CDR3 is TGCGCCAGCAGCCAAGGTTCTCGCACAGATACGCAGTATTTT. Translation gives CASSQGSRTDTQYF.

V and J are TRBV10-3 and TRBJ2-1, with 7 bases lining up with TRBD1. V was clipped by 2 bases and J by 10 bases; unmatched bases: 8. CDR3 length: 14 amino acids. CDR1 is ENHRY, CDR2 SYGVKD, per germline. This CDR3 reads CAISEPRQGNEQFF. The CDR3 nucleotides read TGTGCCATCAGTGAGCCCCGACAGGGAAACGAGCAGTTCTTC.

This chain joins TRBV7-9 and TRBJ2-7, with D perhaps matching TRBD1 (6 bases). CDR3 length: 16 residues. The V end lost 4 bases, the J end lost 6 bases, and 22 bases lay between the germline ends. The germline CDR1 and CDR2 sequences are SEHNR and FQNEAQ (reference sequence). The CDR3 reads CASSSGTHDLEGEQYF. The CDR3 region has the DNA TGTGCCAGCAGCTCCGGGACACACGACTTAGAAGGCGAGCAGTACTTC.

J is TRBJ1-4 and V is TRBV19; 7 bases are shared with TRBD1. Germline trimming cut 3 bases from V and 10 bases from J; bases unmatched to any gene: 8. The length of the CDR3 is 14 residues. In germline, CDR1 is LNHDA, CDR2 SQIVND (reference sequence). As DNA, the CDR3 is TGTGCCAGTAGTATCGGGACAGAGGTTGGAAAACTGTTTTTT. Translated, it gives CASSIGTEVGKLFF.

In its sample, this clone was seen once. The CDR3 here is CASSPPRGRGYTF. For the CDR3, the DNA is TGTGCCAGCAGCCCCCCCAGGGGTCGAGGCTACACCTTC. The chain combines TRBV5-4 with TRBJ1-2; tentative D call: TRBD1 (6 bases). The V end lost 4 bases, the J end lost 8 bases, and 15 bases lay between the germline ends. The CDR3 length is 13 residues. In germline, CDR1 is SGHNT, CDR2 YYREEE (reference sequence).

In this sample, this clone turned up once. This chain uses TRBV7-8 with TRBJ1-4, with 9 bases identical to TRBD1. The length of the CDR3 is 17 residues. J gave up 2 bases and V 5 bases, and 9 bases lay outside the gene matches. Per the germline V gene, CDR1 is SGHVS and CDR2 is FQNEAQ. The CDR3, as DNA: TGTGCCAGCAGCCAATACTTACAGGGGGCCACTAATGAAAAACTGTTTTTT. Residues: CASSQYLQGATNEKLFF.

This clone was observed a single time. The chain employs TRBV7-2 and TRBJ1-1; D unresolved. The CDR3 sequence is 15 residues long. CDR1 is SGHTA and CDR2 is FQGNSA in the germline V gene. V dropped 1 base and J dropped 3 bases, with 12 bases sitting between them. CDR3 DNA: TGTGCCAGCAGCTTAGGAGGTTTTCGGGACACTGAAGCTTTCTTT. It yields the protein CASSLGGFRDTEAFF.

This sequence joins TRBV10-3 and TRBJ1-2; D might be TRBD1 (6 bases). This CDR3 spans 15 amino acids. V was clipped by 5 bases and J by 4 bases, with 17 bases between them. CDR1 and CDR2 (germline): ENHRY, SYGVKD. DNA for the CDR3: TGTGCCATCAGTTCTCACGGACAGAGAGGCTATGGCTACACCTTC. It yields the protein CAISSHGQRGYGYTF.

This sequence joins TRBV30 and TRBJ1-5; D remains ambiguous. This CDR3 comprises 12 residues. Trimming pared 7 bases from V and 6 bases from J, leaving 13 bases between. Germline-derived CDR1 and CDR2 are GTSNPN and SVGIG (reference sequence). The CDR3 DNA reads TGTGCCTTGAGGACTGGAGGTCAGCCCCAGCATTTT. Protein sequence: CALRTGGQPQHF.

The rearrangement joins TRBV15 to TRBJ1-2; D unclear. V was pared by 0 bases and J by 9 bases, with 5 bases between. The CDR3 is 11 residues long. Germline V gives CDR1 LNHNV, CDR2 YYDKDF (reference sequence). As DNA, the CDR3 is TGTGCCACCAGCAGAGATGACAGCTACACCTTC. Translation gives CATSRDDSYTF.

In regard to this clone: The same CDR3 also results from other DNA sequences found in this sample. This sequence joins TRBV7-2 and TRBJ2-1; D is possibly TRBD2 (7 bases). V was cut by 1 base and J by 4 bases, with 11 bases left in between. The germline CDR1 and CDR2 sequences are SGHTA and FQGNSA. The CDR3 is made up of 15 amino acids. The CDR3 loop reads CASSLEGGGYNEQFF. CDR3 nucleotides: TGTGCCAGCAGCTTAGAGGGAGGGGGATACAATGAGCAGTTCTTC.

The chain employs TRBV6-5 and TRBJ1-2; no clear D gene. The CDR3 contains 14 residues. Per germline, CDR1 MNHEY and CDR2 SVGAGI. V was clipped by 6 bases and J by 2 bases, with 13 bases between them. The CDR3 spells CASSRSPGNYGYTF. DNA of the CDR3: TGTGCCAGCAGCCGGTCGCCCGGGAACTATGGCTACACCTTC.

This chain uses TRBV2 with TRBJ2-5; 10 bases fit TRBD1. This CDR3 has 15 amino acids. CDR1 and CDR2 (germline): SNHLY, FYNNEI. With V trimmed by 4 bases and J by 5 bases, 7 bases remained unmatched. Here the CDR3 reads CASSADRGGMETQYF. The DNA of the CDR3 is TGTGCCAGCAGTGCGGACAGGGGGGGCATGGAGACCCAGTACTTC.

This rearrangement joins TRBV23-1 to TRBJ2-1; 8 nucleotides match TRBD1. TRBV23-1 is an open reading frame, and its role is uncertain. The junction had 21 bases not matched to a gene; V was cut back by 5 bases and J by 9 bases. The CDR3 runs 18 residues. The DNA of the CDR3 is TGCGCCAGCAGTTACCGAGCCCGAATGACAGGGGATAGTATTGAGCAGTTCTTC. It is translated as CASSYRARMTGDSIEQFF.

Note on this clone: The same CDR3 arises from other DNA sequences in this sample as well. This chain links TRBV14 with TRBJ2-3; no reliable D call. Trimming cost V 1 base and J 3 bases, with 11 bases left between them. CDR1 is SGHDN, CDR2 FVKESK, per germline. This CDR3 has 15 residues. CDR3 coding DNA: TGTGCCAGCAGCCAAGGAGGCAGAAAGACAGATACGCAGTATTTT. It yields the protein CASSQGGRKTDTQYF.

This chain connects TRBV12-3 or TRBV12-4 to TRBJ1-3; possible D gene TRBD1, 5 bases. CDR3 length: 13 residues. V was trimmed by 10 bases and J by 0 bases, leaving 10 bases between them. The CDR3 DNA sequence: TGTGCCATAACACAGGTCTCTGGAAACACCATATATTTT. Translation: CAITQVSGNTIYF.

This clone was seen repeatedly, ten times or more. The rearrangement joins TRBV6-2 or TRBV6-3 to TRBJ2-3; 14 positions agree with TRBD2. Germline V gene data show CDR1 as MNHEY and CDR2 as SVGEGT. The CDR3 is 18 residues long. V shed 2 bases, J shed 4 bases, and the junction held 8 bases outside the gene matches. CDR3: CASSYPGLAGDRPDTQYF. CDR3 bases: TGTGCCAGCAGTTACCCGGGACTAGCGGGGGACCGACCAGATACGCAGTATTTT.

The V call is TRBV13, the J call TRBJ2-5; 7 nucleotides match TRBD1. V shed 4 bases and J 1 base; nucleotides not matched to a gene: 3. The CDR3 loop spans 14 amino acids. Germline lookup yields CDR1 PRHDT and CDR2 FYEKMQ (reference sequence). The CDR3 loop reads CASSYRGGQETQYF. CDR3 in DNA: TGTGCCAGCAGCTACAGGGGCGGCCAAGAGACCCAGTACTTC.

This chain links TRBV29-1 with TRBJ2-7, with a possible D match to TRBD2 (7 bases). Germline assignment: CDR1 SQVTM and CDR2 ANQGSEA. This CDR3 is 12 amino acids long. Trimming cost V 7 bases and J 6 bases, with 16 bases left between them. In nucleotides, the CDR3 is TGCAGCGGCCCCCGCGGGGGCGGCGAGCAGTACTTC. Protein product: CSGPRGGGEQYF.

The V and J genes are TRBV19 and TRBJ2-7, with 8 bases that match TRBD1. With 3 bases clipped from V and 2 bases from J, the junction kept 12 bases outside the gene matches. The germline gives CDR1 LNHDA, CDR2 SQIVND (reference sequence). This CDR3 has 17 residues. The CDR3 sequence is CASSIRTGREGTYEQYF. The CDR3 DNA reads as TGTGCCAGTAGTATCAGGACAGGGCGAGAGGGGACCTACGAGCAGTACTTC.

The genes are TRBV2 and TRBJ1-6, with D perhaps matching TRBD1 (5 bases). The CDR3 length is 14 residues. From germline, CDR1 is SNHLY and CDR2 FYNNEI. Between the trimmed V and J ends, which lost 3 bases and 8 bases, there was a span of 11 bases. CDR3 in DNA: TGTGCCAGCAGTGAGGGGGGAGGCGATTCACCCCTCCACTTT. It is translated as CASSEGGGDSPLHF.

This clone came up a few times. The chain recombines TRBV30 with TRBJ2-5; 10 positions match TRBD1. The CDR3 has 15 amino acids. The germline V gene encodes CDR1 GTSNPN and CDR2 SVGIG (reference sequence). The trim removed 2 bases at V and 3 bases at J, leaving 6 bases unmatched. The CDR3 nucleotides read TGTGCCTGGAGTACCACCGGGACAGGGGAAGAGACCCAGTACTTC. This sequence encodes CAWSTTGTGEETQYF.

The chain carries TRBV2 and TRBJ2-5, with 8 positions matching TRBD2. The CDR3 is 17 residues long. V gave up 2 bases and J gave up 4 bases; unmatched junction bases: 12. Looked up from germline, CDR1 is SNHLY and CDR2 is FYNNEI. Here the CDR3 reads CASSENSLRGAGETQYF. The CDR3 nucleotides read TGTGCCAGCAGTGAAAATTCTTTGCGGGGGGCAGGAGAGACCCAGTACTTC.

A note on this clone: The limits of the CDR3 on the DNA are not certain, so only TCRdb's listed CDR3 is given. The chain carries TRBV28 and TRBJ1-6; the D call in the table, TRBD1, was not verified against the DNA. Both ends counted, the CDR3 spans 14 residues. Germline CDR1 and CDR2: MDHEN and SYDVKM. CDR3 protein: CASSFGEGAAPLHF.

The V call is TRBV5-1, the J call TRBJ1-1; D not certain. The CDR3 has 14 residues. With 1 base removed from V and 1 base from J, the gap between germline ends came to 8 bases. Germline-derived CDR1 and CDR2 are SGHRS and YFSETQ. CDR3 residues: CASSLNLWNTEAFF. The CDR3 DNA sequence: TGCGCCAGCAGCTTGAATCTTTGGAACACTGAAGCTTTCTTT.

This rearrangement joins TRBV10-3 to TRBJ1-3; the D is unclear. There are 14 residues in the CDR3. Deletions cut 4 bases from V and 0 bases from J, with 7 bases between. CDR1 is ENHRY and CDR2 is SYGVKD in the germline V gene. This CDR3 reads CAISGVGSGNTIYF. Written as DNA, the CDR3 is TGTGCCATCAGTGGAGTCGGCTCTGGAAACACCATATATTTT.

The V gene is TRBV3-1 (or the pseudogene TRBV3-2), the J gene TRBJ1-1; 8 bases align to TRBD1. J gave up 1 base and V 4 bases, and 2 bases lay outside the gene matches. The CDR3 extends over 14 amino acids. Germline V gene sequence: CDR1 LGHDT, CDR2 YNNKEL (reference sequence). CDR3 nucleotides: TGTGCCAGCAGCCGCGGGACAGGGAACACTGAAGCTTTCTTT. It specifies CASSRGTGNTEAFF.

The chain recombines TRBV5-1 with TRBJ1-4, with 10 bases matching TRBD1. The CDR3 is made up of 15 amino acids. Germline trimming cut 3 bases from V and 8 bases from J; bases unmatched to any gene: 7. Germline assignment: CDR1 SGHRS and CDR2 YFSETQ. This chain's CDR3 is CASSSRDRGEEKLFF. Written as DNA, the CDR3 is TGCGCCAGCAGCTCGAGGGACAGGGGAGAGGAAAAACTGTTTTTT. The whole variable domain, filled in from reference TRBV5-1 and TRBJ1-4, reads KAGVTQTPRYLIKTRGQQVTLSCSPISGHRSVSWYQQTPGQGLQFLFEYFSETQRNKGNFPGRFSGRQFSNSRSEMNVSTLELGDSALYLCASSSRDRGEEKLFFGSGTQLSVL.

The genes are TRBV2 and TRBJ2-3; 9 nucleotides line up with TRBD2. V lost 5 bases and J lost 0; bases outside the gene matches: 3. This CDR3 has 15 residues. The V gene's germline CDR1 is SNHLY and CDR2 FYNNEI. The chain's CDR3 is CASSLAGASTDTQYF. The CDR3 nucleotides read TGTGCCAGCAGTTTAGCGGGGGCGAGCACAGATACGCAGTATTTT.